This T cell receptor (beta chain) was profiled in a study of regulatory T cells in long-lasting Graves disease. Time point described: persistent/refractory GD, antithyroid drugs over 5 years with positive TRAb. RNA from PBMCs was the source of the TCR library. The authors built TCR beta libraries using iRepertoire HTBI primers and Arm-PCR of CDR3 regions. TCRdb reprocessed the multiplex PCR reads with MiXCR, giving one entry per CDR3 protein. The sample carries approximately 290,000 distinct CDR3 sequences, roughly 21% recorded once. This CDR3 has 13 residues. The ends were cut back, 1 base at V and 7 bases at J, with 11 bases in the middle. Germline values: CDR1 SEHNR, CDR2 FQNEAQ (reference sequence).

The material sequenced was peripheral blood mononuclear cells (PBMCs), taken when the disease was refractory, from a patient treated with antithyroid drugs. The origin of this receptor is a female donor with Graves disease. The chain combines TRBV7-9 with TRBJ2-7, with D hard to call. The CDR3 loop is CASSLDPGLEQYF. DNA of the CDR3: TGTGCCAGCAGCTTAGATCCGGGTTTGGAGCAGTACTTC.